This T cell receptor (beta chain) was recorded in a study of OX40 agonist ivuxolimab in advanced cancers. About the study: Mean age approximately 66 years, range 23 to 79; 82.7% male. Study results and limitations: Averaging showed that CD8+ T cells had more expanded clones than CD4+ did.

With regard to this clone: What it binds is not known.

The protocol was immunoSEQ multiplex PCR, while the TCRdb copy is restricted to in-frame clones and leaves out a portion. The profile shows more than 70,000 clones, 92% of them singletons. Germline V gene lookup returns CDR1 MNHEY and CDR2 SMNVEV (reference sequence). The junction had 3 bases not matched to a gene; V was cut back by 6 bases and J by 4 bases. The CDR3 is 14 amino acids. The rearrangement links TRBV27 to TRBJ1-6; 7 positions agree with TRBD1. The material sequenced was CD4+ or CD8+ T cells sorted from blood, taken in a trial of the OX40 agonist ivuxolimab. The receptor's source is an adult with an advanced solid tumor such as melanoma, head and neck, liver or kidney cancer. The CDR3 spells CASSPGQYNSPLHF. The CDR3 DNA reads TGTGCCAGCAGCCCGGGACAGTATAATTCACCCCTCCACTTT.